This TCR beta chain is drawn from a study of T cell responses to AZD1222 COVID-19 vaccine. Repertoires were generated with immunoSEQ multiplex PCR, while TCRdb's copy carries only in-frame clones and drops some. Among 120,000 to 150,000 clones, around 91% were seen once, and the ten largest hold about 4.6%. The specimen comprised peripheral blood, sampled on day 0 of AZD1222 vaccination. The sequence came from an adult in good health.

The CDR3, as DNA: TGTGCCAGTAGTCTCCAACTAGCGCCAAGCTCCTACGAGCAGTACTTC. Encoded protein: CASSLQLAPSSYEQYF. The rearrangement uses TRBV19 and TRBJ2-7, with TRBD2 identical over 7 bases. CDR3 length: 16 residues. Germline trimming cut 5 bases from V and 0 bases from J; bases unmatched to any gene: 10. Germline V gene sequence: CDR1 LNHDA, CDR2 SQIVND (reference sequence). Drawing the rest from reference TRBV19 and TRBJ2-7, the complete variable domain is DGGITQSPKYLFRKEGQNVTLSCEQNLNHDAMYWYRQDPGQGLRLIYYSQIVNDFQKGDIAEGYSVSREKKESFPLTVTSAQKNPTAFYLCASSLQLAPSSYEQYFGPGTRLTVT.